This T cell receptor (beta chain) was sequenced for a study of T cell responses to AZD1222 COVID-19 vaccine. Across the whole study: Pooled samples include second doses given at about 4 or 12 weeks.

CDR1 and CDR2 (germline): SNHLY, FYNNEI. V was pared by 3 bases and J by 9 bases, with 5 bases of the junction left unmatched. This CDR3 has 16 residues. General study points: Seropositive at baseline were only a handful of AZD1222 recipients. White British ancestry dominated among donors, who included more females, and clonal diversity was possibly underestimated.

Worth noting for this clone: What it binds is unknown.

Produced via immunoSEQ multiplex PCR; TCRdb's table is partial and in-frame only. Of roughly 150,000 clones listed, 80% to 95% are singletons. V gene TRBV2 combines with J gene TRBJ2-1, with 16 bases matching TRBD2. The material was peripheral blood, obtained on day 0 of AZD1222 vaccination. This receptor was taken from an adult in good health. Here the CDR3 DNA reads TGTGCCAGCAGTGAGGGACTAGCGGGAGGGCGGGTTGAGCAGTTCTTC. This gives the protein CASSEGLAGGRVEQFF.